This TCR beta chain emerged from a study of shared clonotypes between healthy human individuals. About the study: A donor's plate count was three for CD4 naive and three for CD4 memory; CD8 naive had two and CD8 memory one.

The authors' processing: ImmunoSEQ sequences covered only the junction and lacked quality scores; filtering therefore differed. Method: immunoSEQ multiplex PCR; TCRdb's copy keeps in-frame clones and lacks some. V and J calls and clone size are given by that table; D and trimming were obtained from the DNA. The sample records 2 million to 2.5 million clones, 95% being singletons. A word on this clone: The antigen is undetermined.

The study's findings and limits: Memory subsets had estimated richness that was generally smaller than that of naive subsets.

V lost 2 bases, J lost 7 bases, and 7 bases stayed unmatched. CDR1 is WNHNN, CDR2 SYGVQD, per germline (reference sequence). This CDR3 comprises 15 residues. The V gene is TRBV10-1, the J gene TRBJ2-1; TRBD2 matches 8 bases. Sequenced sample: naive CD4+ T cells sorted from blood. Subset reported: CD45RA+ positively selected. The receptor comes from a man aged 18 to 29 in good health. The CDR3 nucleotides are TGCGCCAGCAGTGAGGATAGGCTAGCGGGTAATGAGCAGTTCTTC. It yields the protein CASSEDRLAGNEQFF.